A single T cell receptor (delta chain) is shown here with its context. This clone counts as medium-sized (0.01 to 0.1%). The clone's antigen remains unknown. TCRdb has a much larger clone's protein, which differs at residue 4 from the translation of this DNA, likely because of a read error; what is shown is the protein translated from the DNA. For both patients and controls, peripheral blood mononuclear cells were isolated, and the genomic DNA from these cells was used for TCR sequencing. As controls, around 23 healthy adult blood donors (median age roughly 66 years; around twelve males and around 11 females) were included and were matched to patients for age and sex. Both library preparation methods relied on multiplex PCR with primers aimed at conserved V and J regions of the TCR genes. Purified and pooled amplicons were sequenced on an Illumina MiSeq platform. Processing in the source paper ran as follows. MiXCR performed V(D)J alignment, clonotype assembly and translation, and VDJtools was used for functionality assessment and CDR3 repertoire analyses. CDR3 was defined per IMGT, and analyses were restricted to productive sequences using functional genes, excluding ORF genes and pseudogenes. Identical amino acid CDR3s of major clonotypes (frequency >=5%) were searched for across all patients and controls using a custom Python script. To compare clonotype frequencies between patients and controls, a one-sided non-parametric Wilcoxon test was applied. Clone calls in TCRdb were regenerated from the public reads with CATT, after which identical DNA sequences shared one row. The V and J calls reflect TCRdb's pipeline rather than the authors' work. Present in this sample are 1,200 or so delta-chain clones, 1.9% of which were seen just once. The top ten clonotypes cover 58% of the sample.

CDR1 and CDR2 were assigned from the germline V gene as GEAIGNYY and EKD. Including cysteine and phenylalanine, the CDR3 has 17 amino acids. Just CDR3 DNA is preserved here, 51 bases in frame from base 1. This entry is derived from a study of gamma delta lymphoproliferative disorders and STAT genes (dated by TCRdb to the late 2010s). About the study as a whole: The LymphoTrack Dx TCRG Assay was used to build gamma-chain libraries from a minimum of 50 ng of genomic DNA. Delta-chain libraries followed the EuroClonality-NGS working group standard operating procedure, because no corresponding Invivoscribe delta assay was available. The study profiled TCR gamma and delta CDR3 repertoires by deep sequencing in Tgammadelta lymphoproliferative disease patients and healthy controls, within a larger immunophenotypic and STAT-mutation study. To confirm results, a couple of gamma-chain samples and all delta-chain samples were sequenced twice. The research as a whole found: Almost every major gamma and delta clonotype found in patients was public, meaning shared with at least one healthy donor, with just a couple of gamma clonotypes being private to disease. It was noted by the authors that NGS specificity may be reduced at low frequencies, so confirmation of the public or private nature of leukemic clones is needed. When whole repertoires were clustered, gamma repertoires from patients grouped apart from those of healthy controls, but delta repertoires did not separate between the groups. Leukemic cells were skewed toward terminal effectors, whereas control T cells likely spanned varied maturation stages, a difference potentially limiting comparisons between patients and controls.

Sequenced input: blood. This clonotype originated in a human donor in good health. This chain joins TRDV2 to TRDJ1; too little of a D gene remains to name it. This receptor carries the CDR3 CACGTVGTESNTDKLIF. The nucleotide sequence reads as follows: TGTGCCTGTGGCACCGTAGGGACCGAATCCAACACCGATAAACTCATCTTT.